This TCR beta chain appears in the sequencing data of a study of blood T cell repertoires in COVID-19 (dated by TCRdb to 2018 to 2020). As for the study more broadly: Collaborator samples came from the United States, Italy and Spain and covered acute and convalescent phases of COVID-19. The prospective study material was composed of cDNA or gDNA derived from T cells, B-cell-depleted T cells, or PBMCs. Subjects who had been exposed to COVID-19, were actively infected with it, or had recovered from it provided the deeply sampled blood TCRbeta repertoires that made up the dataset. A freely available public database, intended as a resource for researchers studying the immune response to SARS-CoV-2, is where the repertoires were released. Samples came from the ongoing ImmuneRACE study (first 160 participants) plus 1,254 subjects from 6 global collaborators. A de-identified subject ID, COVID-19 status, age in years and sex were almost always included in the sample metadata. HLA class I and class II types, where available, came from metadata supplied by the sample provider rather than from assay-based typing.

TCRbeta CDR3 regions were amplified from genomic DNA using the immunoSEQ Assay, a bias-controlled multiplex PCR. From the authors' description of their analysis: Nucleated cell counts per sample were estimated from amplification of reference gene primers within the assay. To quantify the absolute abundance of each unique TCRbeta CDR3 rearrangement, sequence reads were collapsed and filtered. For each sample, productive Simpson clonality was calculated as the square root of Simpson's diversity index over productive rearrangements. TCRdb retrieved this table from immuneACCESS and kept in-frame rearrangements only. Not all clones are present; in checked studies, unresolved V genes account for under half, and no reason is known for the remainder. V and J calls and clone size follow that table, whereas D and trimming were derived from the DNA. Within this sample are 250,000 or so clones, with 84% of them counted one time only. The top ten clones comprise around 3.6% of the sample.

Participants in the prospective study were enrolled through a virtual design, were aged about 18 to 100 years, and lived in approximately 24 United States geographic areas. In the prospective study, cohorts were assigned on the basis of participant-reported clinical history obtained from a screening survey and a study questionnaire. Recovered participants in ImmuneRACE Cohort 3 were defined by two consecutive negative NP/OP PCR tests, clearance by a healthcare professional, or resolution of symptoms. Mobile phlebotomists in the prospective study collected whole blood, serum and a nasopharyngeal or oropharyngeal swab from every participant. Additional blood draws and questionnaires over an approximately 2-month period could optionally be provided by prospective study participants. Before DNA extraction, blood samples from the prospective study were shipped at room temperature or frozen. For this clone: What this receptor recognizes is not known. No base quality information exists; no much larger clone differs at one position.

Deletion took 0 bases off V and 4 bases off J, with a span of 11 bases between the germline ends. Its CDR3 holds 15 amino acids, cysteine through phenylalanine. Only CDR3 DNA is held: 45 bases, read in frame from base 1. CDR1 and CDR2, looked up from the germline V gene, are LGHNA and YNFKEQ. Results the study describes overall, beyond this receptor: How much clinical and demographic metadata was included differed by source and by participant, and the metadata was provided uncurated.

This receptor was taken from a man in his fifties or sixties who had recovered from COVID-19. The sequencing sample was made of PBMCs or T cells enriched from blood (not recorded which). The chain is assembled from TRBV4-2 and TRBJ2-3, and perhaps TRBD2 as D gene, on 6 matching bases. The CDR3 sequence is CASSQDGTDADTQYF. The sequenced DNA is TGTGCCAGCAGCCAAGATGGGACTGACGCAGATACGCAGTATTTT.